The entry below describes one TCR beta chain. These data belong to a study of blood T cell repertoires in COVID-19. At the level of the study: There were acute and convalescent COVID-19 samples, and they came from the United States, Italy and Spain. In each case, the material was cDNA or gDNA derived from T cells, B-cell-depleted T cells, or PBMCs.

Under the authors' procedure: Reference gene primers were amplified, and this amplification served to estimate nucleated cell counts. Here immunoSEQ multiplex PCR was the method, and the copy in TCRdb shows in-frame clones only, minus some. V, J and clone size were drawn from that table, and D and trimming were deduced from the DNA. The profile shows tens of thousands of clones, about 71% of them singletons. The length of the CDR3 is 16 residues. V shed 1 base and J 10 bases; nucleotides not matched to a gene: 7. Germline V gene sequence: CDR1 LGHNA, CDR2 YNFKEQ. This TCR came from a woman in her sixties in a cohort sampled during active or convalescent COVID-19. This rearrangement joins TRBV4-2 to TRBJ1-6; 10 nucleotides line up with TRBD1. The specimen was peripheral blood. The CDR3: CASSQGAGTGESPLHF. The CDR3 DNA reads TGTGCCAGCAGCCAAGGGGCCGGGACAGGGGAATCACCCCTCCACTTT.